Listed here are 17 T cell receptor beta chains from one sample, sequenced in a study of blood T cell repertoires in COVID-19. Measured with immunoSEQ multiplex PCR; TCRdb has only the in-frame clones, and not every one. The repertoire holds fewer than 85,000 clones, with 90% to 95% as singletons. The source material was peripheral blood. The receptors shown here come from a human donor in a cohort sampled during active COVID-19.

V gene TRBV7-2 combines with J gene TRBJ1-2; TRBD1 aligns across 9 bases. Germline CDR1 is SGHTA and CDR2 is FQGNSA. The length of the CDR3 is 14 residues. V lost 3 bases and J lost 4; bases outside the gene matches: 3. The CDR3 DNA follows: TGTGCCAGCAGCTTGGGACAGGGAGCCTATGGCTACACCTTC. Encoded protein: CASSLGQGAYGYTF.

The chain couples TRBV19 to TRBJ1-6; no clear D. CDR3 length equals 14 residues. V dropped 7 bases and J dropped 7 bases, with 14 bases sitting between them. CDR1 LNHDA and CDR2 SQIVND come from the germline V gene (reference sequence). The CDR3 is CASTASGANSPLHF. In DNA, the CDR3 is TGTGCCAGTACCGCTTCGGGTGCGAATTCACCCCTCCACTTT. Drawing the rest from reference TRBV19 and TRBJ1-6, the complete variable domain is DGGITQSPKYLFRKEGQNVTLSCEQNLNHDAMYWYRQDPGQGLRLIYYSQIVNDFQKGDIAEGYSVSREKKESFPLTVTSAQKNPTAFYLCASTASGANSPLHFGNGTRLTVT.

As to this clone: Other nucleotide sequences in the sample specify the same CDR3. The chain joins TRBV9 to TRBJ2-7; 10 bases line up with TRBD2. CDR1 is SGDLS and CDR2 is YYNGEE in the germline V gene. This CDR3 comprises 14 residues. The V and J ends lost 2 bases and 3 bases, in that order; junction bases with no gene match: 2. The CDR3, as DNA: TGTGCCAGCAGCGTTGCTAGCGGGAGCTACGAGCAGTACTTC. Translation: CASSVASGSYEQYF.

The V gene is TRBV27, the J gene TRBJ2-7, with 10 bases that match TRBD2. Germline trimming cut 4 bases from V and 4 bases from J; bases unmatched to any gene: 7. The CDR3 is 15 residues long. CDR1 is MNHEY, CDR2 SMNVEV, per germline (reference sequence). In nucleotides, the CDR3 is TGTGCCAGCAGTTCGACTAGCGGGCCGTTTTACGAGCAGTACTTC. Translating gives CASSSTSGPFYEQYF.

The chain recombines TRBV19 with TRBJ1-2, with TRBD1 identical over 8 bases. The CDR3 runs to 13 residues. J lost 6 bases, V lost 3 bases, and 3 bases had no gene match. Looked up from germline, CDR1 is LNHDA and CDR2 is SQIVND (reference sequence). The CDR3 bases are TGTGCCAGTAGTATTTGGGGACAGGATGGCTACACCTTC. The encoded protein is CASSIWGQDGYTF.

This clone has a single count. J is TRBJ2-1 and V is TRBV5-6; TRBD2 aligns across 13 bases. The V segment lost 4 bases and the J segment 7 bases; nucleotides outside the gene matches: 5. CDR1 is SGHDT, CDR2 YYEEEE, per germline. This CDR3 has 15 amino acids. CDR3 in amino acids: CASSPTSGGPNEQFF. In nucleotides, the CDR3 is TGTGCCAGCAGCCCGACTAGCGGGGGGCCGAATGAGCAGTTCTTC.

The count of this clone is one. The chain carries TRBV6-5 and TRBJ2-3, with 10 nucleotides matching TRBD2. V trimming: 8 bases; J trimming: 10 bases; junction bases outside the gene matches: 12. Germline-derived CDR1 and CDR2 are MNHEY and SVGAGI. This CDR3 contains 14 residues. CDR3 sequence (DNA): TGTGCCAGCCAAGAAGATGCTAGCGGGGGTCCGCAGTATTTT. It yields the protein CASQEDASGGPQYF.

This chain connects TRBV9 to TRBJ1-4; D remains unclear. Trimming stripped 3 bases from V and 0 bases from J, with 12 bases between. The germline CDR1 and CDR2 sequences are SGDLS and YYNGEE. The CDR3 is 16 amino acids. The CDR3, as DNA: TGTGCCAGCAGCGCCTTCCCGGGAGCAACTAATGAAAAACTGTTTTTT. It is translated as CASSAFPGATNEKLFF.

V and J are TRBV4-2 and TRBJ2-7, with D possibly being TRBD1 (5 bases). With 2 bases removed from V and 5 bases from J, the gap between germline ends came to 10 bases. The germline V gene encodes CDR1 LGHNA and CDR2 YNFKEQ. This CDR3 comprises 13 residues. The CDR3 nucleotides read TGTGCCAGCAGCCAAAGTTCAGGGCACGAGCAGTACTTC. Protein sequence: CASSQSSGHEQYF.

This chain links TRBV28 with TRBJ1-1; 10 nucleotides match TRBD1. Germline CDR1 MDHEN, CDR2 SYDVKM. This CDR3 contains 15 residues. V gave up 6 bases and J gave up 12 bases; unmatched junction bases: 16. For the CDR3, the DNA is TGTGCCAGCAGACCGGACAGGGGGGCGCCTGTAGCTCCTTTCTTT. Its translation is CASRPDRGAPVAPFF.

The chain combines TRBV27 with TRBJ2-6, with 7 nucleotides matching TRBD1. Germline V gene data show CDR1 as MNHEY and CDR2 as SMNVEV (reference sequence). This CDR3 is 16 amino acids long. Germline trimming cut 2 bases from V and 2 bases from J; bases unmatched to any gene: 3. In nucleotides, the CDR3 is TGTGCCAGCAGTTTAAAGGGGGCGGCTGGGGCCAACGTCCTGACTTTC. It translates to CASSLKGAAGANVLTF.

The rearrangement uses TRBV5-6 and TRBJ1-1; no clear D gene. The V end was cut by 4 bases, the J end by 6 bases, with 13 bases between. The CDR3 runs 13 residues. Germline V lookup: CDR1 SGHDT, CDR2 YYEEEE. This CDR3 reads CASSPRGYAEAFF. The CDR3 nucleotides read TGTGCCAGCAGCCCTCGGGGTTACGCTGAAGCTTTCTTT.

J is TRBJ2-7 and V is TRBV5-1, with 7 bases matching TRBD1. The germline V gene encodes CDR1 SGHRS and CDR2 YFSETQ. Trimming removed 0 bases from V and 3 bases from J; junction bases left unmatched: 9. The CDR3 loop spans 16 amino acids. CDR3 loop: CASSLVVQGEGYEQYF. For the CDR3, the DNA is TGCGCCAGCAGCTTGGTCGTTCAGGGGGAAGGCTACGAGCAGTACTTC.

The V and J genes are TRBV9 and TRBJ1-1; the D gene is possibly TRBD1 (6 bases). V lost 3 bases, J lost 1 base, and 19 bases lay in between. Germline loops: CDR1 SGDLS, CDR2 YYNGEE. The CDR3 is 17 amino acids. The CDR3 DNA reads as TGTGCCAGCAGCGCAAAGACAGGCCCACACCCGAACACTGAAGCTTTCTTT. It specifies CASSAKTGPHPNTEAFF.

This CDR3 reads CASSLRVQGTYEQYF. For the CDR3, the DNA is TGTGCCAGCAGCTTACGAGTACAGGGGACCTACGAGCAGTACTTC. The chain carries TRBV11-2 and TRBJ2-7, with 7 bases aligning to TRBD1. The CDR3 spans 15 residues. CDR1 and CDR2 (germline): SGHAT, FQNNGV. The V and J ends lost 2 bases and 2 bases, in that order; junction bases with no gene match: 6. Using reference TRBV11-2 and TRBJ2-7 for the parts outside the CDR3, the full variable domain is EAGVAQSPRYKIIEKRQSVAFWCNPISGHATLYWYQQILGQGPKLLIQFQNNGVVDDSQLPKDRFSAERLKGVDSTLKIQPAKLEDSAVYLCASSLRVQGTYEQYFGPGTRLTVT.

V gene TRBV6-6 combines with J gene TRBJ2-7, with TRBD1 matching 7 bases. The V and J ends lost 6 bases and 0 bases, in that order; junction bases with no gene match: 8. CDR3 length: 15 residues. Germline V CDR1 and CDR2: MNHNY, SVGAGI (reference sequence). The CDR3 loop is CASSPFTGDSYEQYF. The CDR3 DNA reads as TGTGCCAGCAGCCCTTTTACAGGGGACTCCTACGAGCAGTACTTC.

The chain uses TRBV9 and TRBJ1-2; 7 nucleotides agree with TRBD1. The V segment lost 7 bases and the J segment 4 bases; nucleotides outside the gene matches: 7. CDR3 length: 13 amino acids. Germline lookup yields CDR1 SGDLS and CDR2 YYNGEE. The CDR3 loop reads CASQGGLGYGYTF. DNA for the CDR3: TGTGCCAGCCAGGGGGGCCTAGGCTATGGCTACACCTTC.